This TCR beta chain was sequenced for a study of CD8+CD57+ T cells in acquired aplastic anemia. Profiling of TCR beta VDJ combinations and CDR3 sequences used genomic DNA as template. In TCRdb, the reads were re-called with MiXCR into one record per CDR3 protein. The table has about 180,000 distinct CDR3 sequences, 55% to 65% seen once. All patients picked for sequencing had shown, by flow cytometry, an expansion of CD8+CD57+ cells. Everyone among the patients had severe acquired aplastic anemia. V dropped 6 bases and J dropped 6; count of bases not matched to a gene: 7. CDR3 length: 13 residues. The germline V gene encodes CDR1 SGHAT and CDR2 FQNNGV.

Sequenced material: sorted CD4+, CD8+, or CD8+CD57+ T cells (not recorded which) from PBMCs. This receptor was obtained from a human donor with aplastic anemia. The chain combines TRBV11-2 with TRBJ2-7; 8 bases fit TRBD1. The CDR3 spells CASRPGTGLEQYF. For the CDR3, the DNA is TGTGCCAGCAGACCCGGGACAGGACTCGAGCAGTACTTC.